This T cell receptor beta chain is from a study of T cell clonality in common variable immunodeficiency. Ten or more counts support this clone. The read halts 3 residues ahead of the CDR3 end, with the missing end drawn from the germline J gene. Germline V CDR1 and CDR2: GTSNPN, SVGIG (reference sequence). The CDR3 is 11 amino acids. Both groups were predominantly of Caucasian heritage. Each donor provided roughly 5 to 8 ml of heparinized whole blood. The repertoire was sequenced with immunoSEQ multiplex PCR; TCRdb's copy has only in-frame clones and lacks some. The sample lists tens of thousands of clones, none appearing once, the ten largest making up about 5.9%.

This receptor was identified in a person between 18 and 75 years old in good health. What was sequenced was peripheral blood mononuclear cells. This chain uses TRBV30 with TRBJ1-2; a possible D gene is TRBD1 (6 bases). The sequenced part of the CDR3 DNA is TGTGCCTGGATTGCTGGGACAGGC. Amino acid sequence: CAWIAGTG. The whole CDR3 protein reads CAWIAGTGYTF.